These T cell receptor beta chains were read from a single sample in a study of T cells in Graves' hyperthyroidism and ophthalmopathy. TCRdb fed the multiplex PCR reads into MiXCR, producing one record per CDR3 protein. The data hold 550,000 to 800,000 distinct CDR3 sequences, with 16% observed a single time. Sequenced input: blood. These receptors all come from a man aged 18 to 29 with Graves' hyperthyroidism. CDR3s leave out the opening cysteine and the closing phenylalanine or tryptophan. Size is stated for part of the rows, as once, few or many counts, or as a class when the clone is expanded.

v_call	clone_size	j_call	cdr3_length	cdr3_aa
TRBV27	many	TRBJ2-7	12	ASSENRFSYEQY
TRBV6-1	few	TRBJ1-6	15	ASSELGGLSYNSPLH
TRBV5-1	NA	TRBJ2-7	12	ASSLPSGGDEQY
TRBV24-1	many	TRBJ2-5	14	ATSDPGLSEGETQY
TRBV9	few	TRBJ2-1	17	ASSVAGLAGPSSYNEQF
TRBV7-8	many	TRBJ2-1	12	ASSWGHLGNEQF
TRBV28	few	TRBJ2-2	14	ASSWVGVPNTGELF
TRBV2	many	TRBJ1-1	17	ASSEALRSLTKRNTEAF
TRBV15	NA	TRBJ2-2	14	ATSRGRGGRTGELF
TRBV24-1	NA	TRBJ2-3	14	ATSFPGLAGVDTQY
TRBV2	many	TRBJ1-5	14	ASRGPKGEGNQPQH
TRBV5-1	NA	TRBJ1-2	13	ASSLSTGSNYGYT
TRBV18	many	TRBJ1-1	14	ASSPPFGGQNTEAF
TRBV6-1	NA	TRBJ2-3	11	ASSPGGVDTQY